The 27 T cell receptor beta chains below all came from one sample that was sequenced in a study of blood T cells in healthy people across ages. Together with a sample-barcoded 5' primer, a J-beta primer mix was included in a second PCR lasting about 7 to 11 cycles. From the 5' RACE reads, TCRdb called clonotypes with MiXCR, one entry per CDR3 protein. This sample has some 1,000,000 distinct CDR3 sequences, with under 30% found just once. The same data also went into a second study, on T cells of mothers and their children.

Sequencing used blood. The origin of the receptors is a girl between 2 and 10 years old in good health.

This clonotype was picked up one time. The rearrangement uses TRBV29-1 and TRBJ1-1; D remains unclear. Germline CDR1 and CDR2: SQVTM and ANQGSEA. The CDR3 is made up of 12 amino acids. V was trimmed by 4 bases and J by 6 bases, leaving 12 bases between them. The CDR3, as DNA: TGCAGCGTTGGCGAGCTAGGAGCTGAAGCTTTCTTT. Its protein product is CSVGELGAEAFF.

This clonotype has only a few counts. The chain uses TRBV6-1 and TRBJ2-3; 9 nucleotides match TRBD2. Germline assignment: CDR1 MNHNS and CDR2 SASEGT. The V and J ends lost 0 bases and 8 bases, in that order; junction bases with no gene match: 3. The CDR3 extends over 14 amino acids. The CDR3 reads CASSEAGLAGTQYF. The CDR3, as DNA: TGTGCCAGCAGTGAAGCGGGACTAGCTGGTACGCAGTATTTT.

This chain links TRBV6-2 or TRBV6-3 with TRBJ2-5; 7 nucleotides line up with TRBD2. Unmatched junction bases numbered 7, after V lost 7 bases and J lost 2 bases. The germline V gene has CDR1 MNHEY and CDR2 SVGEGT. This CDR3 is built from 14 residues. CDR3 region: CASTPWGGQETQYF. Here the CDR3 DNA reads TGTGCCAGCACCCCATGGGGGGGTCAAGAGACCCAGTACTTC.

This clonotype has just a few counts. V usage is TRBV25-1 and J usage is TRBJ1-1; the match to TRBD1 covers 7 bases. The V and J ends lost 3 bases and 8 bases, in that order; junction bases with no gene match: 3. Germline lookup yields CDR1 MGHDK and CDR2 SYGVNS. This CDR3 comprises 12 residues. This CDR3 is CASSEYRGEAFF. The CDR3 DNA is TGTGCCAGCAGTGAGTACAGGGGAGAAGCTTTCTTT.

The chain employs TRBV6-5 and TRBJ1-2; TRBD1 matches at 7 bases. The CDR3 runs to 15 residues. The germline CDR1 and CDR2 sequences are MNHEY and SVGAGI. V was pared by 2 bases and J by 6 bases, with 9 bases of the junction left unmatched. The CDR3: CASSYAELGTDGYTF. CDR3 nucleotide sequence: TGTGCCAGCAGTTACGCGGAGCTTGGGACAGATGGCTACACCTTC.

There are a few counts of this clonotype. This chain uses TRBV6-5 with TRBJ1-1; weak D call: TRBD1 (6 bases). The germline V and J ends were trimmed by 5 bases and 3 bases, with 10 bases remaining between them. CDR1 and CDR2 from the germline V gene are MNHEY and SVGAGI. This CDR3 contains 13 residues. The CDR3 reads CASSRTDDTEAFF. The CDR3 DNA is TGTGCCAGCAGTAGGACAGACGACACTGAAGCTTTCTTT.

The chain recombines TRBV20-1 with TRBJ2-1; TRBD1 agrees at 7 bases. Germline V lookup: CDR1 DFQATT, CDR2 SNEGSKA (reference sequence). V dropped 3 bases and J dropped 1; count of bases not matched to a gene: 9. CDR3 length equals 16 residues. The CDR3 DNA is TGCAGTGCTAGGGTTGACAGGGCATCGTCCTACAATGAGCAGTTCTTC. Residues: CSARVDRASSYNEQFF.

This clonotype was seen only once. V gene TRBV7-8 combines with J gene TRBJ2-4; D is possibly TRBD1 (6 bases). Germline loops: CDR1 SGHVS, CDR2 FQNEAQ. The CDR3 loop spans 13 amino acids. The V end lost 4 bases, the J end lost 8 bases, and 12 bases lay between the germline ends. CDR3 loop: CASSSSEGDIQYF. CDR3 coding DNA: TGTGCCAGCAGCTCTTCTGAGGGGGACATTCAGTACTTC.

This clonotype was counted a few times. This chain uses TRBV27 with TRBJ1-1, with D perhaps TRBD1 (6 bases). CDR3 length: 14 residues. V lost 6 bases, J lost 6 bases, and 17 bases lay in between. Germline CDR1 and CDR2: MNHEY and SMNVEV (reference sequence). In DNA, the CDR3 is TGTGCCAGCAGCCCCGGGACAAAAGTGGCTGAAGCTTTCTTT. Residues: CASSPGTKVAEAFF.

V is TRBV12-5 and J is TRBJ1-1; weak D call: TRBD1 (5 bases). Looked up from germline, CDR1 is LGHNT and CDR2 is FRNRAP. The CDR3 consists of 15 residues. Deletions cut 0 bases from V and 4 bases from J, with 12 bases between. CDR3 DNA sequence: TGTGCTAGTGGTTTGGTTGACAGTACGATCACTGAAGCTTTCTTT. It codes for CASGLVDSTITEAFF.

This clonotype was observed a handful of times. The rearrangement links TRBV7-2 to TRBJ2-1; 13 bases map to TRBD2. The CDR3 covers 18 residues. V was pared by 5 bases and J by 1 base, with 8 bases of the junction left unmatched. Germline lookup yields CDR1 SGHTA and CDR2 FQGNSA. CDR3 in amino acids: CASSPTSGGAYSYNEQFF. In DNA form, the CDR3 reads TGTGCCAGCAGCCCTACTAGCGGGGGGGCGTATTCCTACAATGAGCAGTTCTTC.

The chain combines TRBV7-9 with TRBJ1-4; D ambiguous. V lost 1 base and J 4 bases, leaving 13 bases between the germline ends. CDR1 and CDR2 (germline): SEHNR, FQNEAQ (reference sequence). The CDR3 consists of 16 residues. CDR3 DNA sequence: TGTGCCAGCAGCTTAGAAAACTCCCAGATTAATGAAAAACTGTTTTTT. Protein product: CASSLENSQINEKLFF.

This chain connects TRBV7-9 to TRBJ2-5; 8 nucleotides align to TRBD2. This CDR3 is built from 17 residues. CDR1 and CDR2 (germline): SEHNR, FQNEAQ (reference sequence). Trimming cost V 5 bases and J 3 bases; bases outside gene matches: 14. CDR3 sequence: CASSGVSGTRRKETQYF. The DNA for the CDR3 is TGTGCCAGCAGCGGGGTATCGGGGACTAGAAGAAAAGAGACCCAGTACTTC.

This clonotype was detected a few times. The rearrangement joins TRBV12-3 or TRBV12-4 to TRBJ2-1; 8 nucleotides match TRBD2. The CDR3 is made up of 11 amino acids. Trimming at V came to 8 bases and at J to 7 bases, leaving 1 base not matched to a gene. The CDR3 reads CASGTSNEQFF. The CDR3 DNA follows: TGTGCCAGCGGGACTAGTAATGAGCAGTTCTTC.

A word on this clonotype: The junction departs from the called germline gene at one end, perhaps through a read error. The chain joins TRBV20-1 to TRBJ2-7; 7 bases are a match to TRBD2. The CDR3 length is 13 residues. The V gene's germline CDR1 is DFQATT and CDR2 SNEGSKA (reference sequence). The CDR3 spells CSARDSGGYEQYF. The DNA for the CDR3 is TGCAGTGCCAGAGATTCCGGGGGGTACGAGCAGTACTTC.

This clonotype was counted only a few times. The rearrangement joins TRBV14 to TRBJ1-5, with a possible D match to TRBD1 (5 bases). Germline values: CDR1 SGHDN, CDR2 FVKESK. The germline V and J ends were trimmed by 2 bases and 7 bases, with 12 bases remaining between them. The CDR3 length is 14 residues. The CDR3 region has the DNA TGTGCCAGCAGCCAACAGGGTAACGGACAGCCCCAGCATTTT. Amino acid sequence: CASSQQGNGQPQHF.

The CDR3, as DNA: TGCAGTGCCCAACTTCTGGGGTCGGAAGGAGAGACCCAGTACTTC. Translating it yields CSAQLLGSEGETQYF. The chain is built from TRBV20-1 and TRBJ2-5; no firm D call. Trimming removed 6 bases at V and 4 bases at J, with 21 bases between. Germline CDR1 and CDR2: DFQATT and SNEGSKA (reference sequence). The CDR3 sequence is 15 residues long.

The chain couples TRBV28 to TRBJ1-1; D perhaps matches TRBD1 (5 bases). Germline V gives CDR1 MDHEN, CDR2 SYDVKM. Trimming shortened V by 2 bases and J by 1 base, and 14 bases separated the two germline ends. The CDR3 sequence is 16 residues long. The CDR3 sequence: CASSLPQGGQNTEAFF. The CDR3 DNA follows: TGTGCCAGCAGTTTACCTCAGGGTGGTCAGAACACTGAAGCTTTCTTT.

This clonotype was counted only a few times. The chain couples TRBV20-1 to TRBJ2-3; no clear D gene. Germline-derived CDR1 and CDR2 are DFQATT and SNEGSKA (reference sequence). V was cut by 2 bases and J by 4 bases, with 7 bases left in between. This CDR3 has 12 residues. The DNA of the CDR3 is TGCAGTGCTAGAAGGCAGCCAGATACGCAGTATTTT. It yields the protein CSARRQPDTQYF.

The table lists this clonotype with a few counts. This chain uses TRBV29-1 with TRBJ2-1, with 7 nucleotides matching TRBD2. CDR3 size: 12 residues. Per the germline V gene, CDR1 is SQVTM and CDR2 is ANQGSEA. The junction had 5 bases not matched to a gene; V was cut back by 4 bases and J by 8 bases. CDR3 sequence reads: CSVVWEGHEQFF. CDR3 nucleotide sequence: TGCAGCGTTGTGTGGGAGGGCCATGAGCAGTTCTTC.

This clonotype has a handful of counts. The V call is TRBV12-3 or TRBV12-4, the J call TRBJ1-4; perhaps TRBD1 as D (6 bases). The CDR3 totals 14 residues. V lost 3 bases and J lost 7, with 12 bases in between. The CDR3 coding sequence is TGTGCCAGCAGTTTTACAGGGTACGCTGAAAAACTGTTTTTT. Translating gives CASSFTGYAEKLFF.

There are a few counts of this clonotype. The chain is built from TRBV29-1 and TRBJ2-1; tentative D call: TRBD1 (5 bases). Germline V gene data show CDR1 as SQVTM and CDR2 as ANQGSEA. Trimming stripped 4 bases from V and 5 bases from J, with 18 bases between. The CDR3 has 15 residues. Written as DNA, the CDR3 is TGCAGCGTTGCCCTCTACGGTGAAGGGGACAATGAGCAGTTCTTC. Protein product: CSVALYGEGDNEQFF.

This clonotype has more than one count but fewer than ten. This chain joins TRBV9 and TRBJ1-5; no reliable D call. The germline V gene has CDR1 SGDLS and CDR2 YYNGEE. The CDR3 totals 14 residues. V was clipped by 0 bases and J by 7 bases, with 11 bases between them. CDR3 DNA: TGTGCCAGCAGCGTAGATGGAGGGAGGCAGCCCCAGCATTTT. Its protein product is CASSVDGGRQPQHF.

This clonotype was detected a few times. The chain recombines TRBV7-9 with TRBJ1-2, with TRBD1 identical over 7 bases. The CDR3 is made up of 12 amino acids. Trimming cost V 4 bases and J 7 bases; bases outside gene matches: 3. CDR1 and CDR2 from the germline V gene are SEHNR and FQNEAQ (reference sequence). CDR3 sequence (DNA): TGTGCCAGCAGCTCTGACAGGGTTGGCTACACCTTC. Protein product: CASSSDRVGYTF.

This clonotype showed up just a few times. This chain links TRBV29-1 with TRBJ2-2; the D is unclear. Germline V CDR1 and CDR2: SQVTM, ANQGSEA. V dropped 5 bases and J dropped 4 bases, with 8 bases sitting between them. The CDR3 totals 12 residues. The CDR3 bases are TGCAGCGTTCGGCTGCCCACCGGGGAGCTGTTTTTT. This sequence encodes CSVRLPTGELFF.

This clonotype has more than one count but fewer than ten. CDR3 region: CASSPQANSYEQYF. The CDR3 nucleotides are TGCGCCAGCAGCCCCCAGGCTAACTCCTACGAGCAGTACTTC. The rearrangement links TRBV5-1 to TRBJ2-7; D gene ambiguous. The CDR3 runs to 14 residues. V lost 4 bases to trimming and J lost 0 bases, with 11 bases between them. Per the germline V gene, CDR1 is SGHRS and CDR2 is YFSETQ.

This clonotype came up a few times. This rearrangement joins TRBV20-1 to TRBJ2-5; D is uncertain. Germline assignment: CDR1 DFQATT and CDR2 SNEGSKA (reference sequence). This CDR3 is 17 amino acids long. V was trimmed by 1 base and J by 4 bases, leaving 22 bases between them. The CDR3 DNA reads TGCAGTGCTAGAGTCGTTAGGAACAGAAGTAAAATAGAGACCCAGTACTTC. Residues: CSARVVRNRSKIETQYF.